Shown below are 6 T cell receptor beta chains from a single sample sequenced in a study of regulatory T cells in long-lasting Graves disease. Libraries of TCR beta came from iRepertoire HTBI primers plus Arm-PCR of CDR3 regions. TCRdb re-derived calls from the multiplex PCR reads in MiXCR, one entry per CDR3 protein. The profile covers about 240,000 distinct CDR3 sequences, with just over 20% appearing a single time and approximately 13% taken by the ten largest. Indicated time point: newly diagnosed GD, antithyroid drugs for less than 3 months. Researchers made the TCR library from RNA that was extracted from PBMCs. The sample in question was peripheral blood mononuclear cells (PBMCs), obtained at new diagnosis, from a patient treated with antithyroid drugs. The receptors were gathered from a female donor with Graves disease.

The rearrangement uses TRBV4-3 and TRBJ1-3; 9 bases fit TRBD1. J lost 6 bases, V lost 1 base, and 4 bases had no gene match. This CDR3 is 15 amino acids long. Germline CDR1 LGHNA, CDR2 YSLEER. CDR3 coding DNA: TGCGCCAGCAGCCAAGGTCGACAGGGGGTAAACACCATATATTTT. Translating gives CASSQGRQGVNTIYF.

The CDR3 is CASSYGTGNTEAFF. The CDR3, as DNA: TGTGCCAGCAGTTACGGGACGGGGAACACTGAAGCTTTCTTT. This chain uses TRBV6-5 with TRBJ1-1, with a tentative D call TRBD1 (5 bases). V shed 2 bases and J shed 1 base, with 8 bases lying between them. CDR3 length equals 14 residues. Per the germline V gene, CDR1 is MNHEY and CDR2 is SVGAGI.

This clonotype has ten or more counts. This chain uses TRBV7-8 with TRBJ2-1, with D perhaps given as TRBD1 or TRBD2 (7 bases each). The CDR3 spans 17 residues. CDR1 is SGHVS and CDR2 is FQNEAQ in the germline V gene. V lost 1 base and J lost 0, with 13 bases in between. The CDR3: CASSLDQGGVSYNEQFF. CDR3 nucleotides: TGTGCCAGCAGCTTAGATCAGGGGGGGGTCTCCTACAATGAGCAGTTCTTC.

This clonotype has at least ten counts. The J gene is TRBJ2-5, the V gene TRBV5-1, with 7 positions matching TRBD2. V was clipped by 4 bases and J by 6 bases; unmatched bases: 6. Germline CDR1 is SGHRS and CDR2 is YFSETQ. The CDR3 loop spans 13 amino acids. The CDR3 DNA is TGCGCCAGCAGCCCCGGACTAGATCAGACCCAGTACTTC. This gives the protein CASSPGLDQTQYF.

This clonotype was seen a few times. This probably arose from a read error, given a far larger clone one base away. V gene TRBV7-9 combines with J gene TRBJ2-4; 8 bases map to TRBD2. This CDR3 has 17 residues. V was clipped by 0 bases and J by 2 bases; unmatched bases: 6. Germline CDR1 is SEHNR and CDR2 is FQNEAQ (reference sequence). CDR3 protein: CASSLAVTSGTKNIQYF. Written as DNA, the CDR3 is TGTGCCAGCAGCTTAGCAGTAACTAGCGGAACCAAAAACATTCAGTACTTC.

This clonotype was observed a handful of times. Its ends do not fully match the called genes, so a read error is possible. CDR3 in amino acids: CANSYILTGLEQYF. Here the CDR3 DNA reads TGTGCCAACAGTTATATCCTGACAGGGTTGGAGCAGTACTTC. The V and J genes are TRBV6-2 or TRBV6-3 and TRBJ2-7; 7 bases align to TRBD1. The germline CDR1 and CDR2 sequences are MNHEY and SVGEGT. CDR3 length equals 14 residues.